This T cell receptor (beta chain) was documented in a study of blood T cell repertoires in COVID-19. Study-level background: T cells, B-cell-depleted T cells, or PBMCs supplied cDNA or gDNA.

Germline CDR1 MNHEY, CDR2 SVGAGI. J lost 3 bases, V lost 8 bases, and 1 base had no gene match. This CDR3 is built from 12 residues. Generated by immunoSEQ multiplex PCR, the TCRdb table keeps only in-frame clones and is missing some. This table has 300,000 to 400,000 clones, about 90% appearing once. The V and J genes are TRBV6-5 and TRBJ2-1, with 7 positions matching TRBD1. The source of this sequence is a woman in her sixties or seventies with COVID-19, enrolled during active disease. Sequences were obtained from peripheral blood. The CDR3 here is CASWDSYNEQFF. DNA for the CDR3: TGTGCCAGCTGGGACAGCTACAATGAGCAGTTCTTC.